This TCR beta chain was captured by sequencing in a study of T-cell memory formation after mild COVID-19. Study-level points and caveats: Pre-infection memory already had some responding clones, implying cross-reactive memory joined. The study found contracting CD4+ clones mainly in CM and EM and contracting CD8+ clones in EMRA. Confirmation was lacking for SARS-CoV-2 specificity of second-wave clones that peaked on day 37.

Libraries for TCRalpha and TCRbeta carried sample barcodes and unique molecular identifiers via 5'RACE. TCRdb re-analysed the 5' RACE reads in MiXCR, keeping a single row per CDR3 protein. This sample has approximately 340,000 distinct CDR3 sequences, with over 10% found just once. Worth noting for this clonotype: Its antigen is unidentified.

Germline assignment: CDR1 SQVTM and CDR2 ANQGSEA. The ends were cut back, 5 bases at V and 2 bases at J, with 13 bases in the middle. This CDR3 region has 13 residues. This sequence was found in a man younger than 35 who had mild COVID-19 (a few samples of this study predate the infection). Cell type and time point are not known. The chain combines TRBV29-1 with TRBJ2-7; D is ambiguous. Specimen: PBMCs or a T cell subset sorted from them (not recorded which). For the CDR3, the DNA is TGCAGCGTTACCGAACCCCAAACCTACGAGCAGTACTTC. Protein: CSVTEPQTYEQYF.